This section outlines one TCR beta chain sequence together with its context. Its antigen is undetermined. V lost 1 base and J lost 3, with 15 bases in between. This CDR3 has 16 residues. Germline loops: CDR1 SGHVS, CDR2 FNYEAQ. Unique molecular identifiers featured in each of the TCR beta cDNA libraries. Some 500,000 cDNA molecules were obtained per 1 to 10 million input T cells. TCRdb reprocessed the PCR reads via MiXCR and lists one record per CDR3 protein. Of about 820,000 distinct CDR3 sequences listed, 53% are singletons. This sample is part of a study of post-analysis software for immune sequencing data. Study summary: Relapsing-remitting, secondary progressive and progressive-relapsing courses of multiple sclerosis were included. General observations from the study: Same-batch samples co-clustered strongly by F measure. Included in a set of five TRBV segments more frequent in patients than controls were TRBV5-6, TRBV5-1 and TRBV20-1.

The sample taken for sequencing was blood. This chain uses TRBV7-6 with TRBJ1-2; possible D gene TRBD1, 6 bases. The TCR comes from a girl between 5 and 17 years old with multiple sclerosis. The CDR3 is CASSLEAQGYDYGYTF. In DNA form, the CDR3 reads TGTGCCAGCAGCTTAGAGGCACAGGGATACGACTATGGCTACACCTTC.